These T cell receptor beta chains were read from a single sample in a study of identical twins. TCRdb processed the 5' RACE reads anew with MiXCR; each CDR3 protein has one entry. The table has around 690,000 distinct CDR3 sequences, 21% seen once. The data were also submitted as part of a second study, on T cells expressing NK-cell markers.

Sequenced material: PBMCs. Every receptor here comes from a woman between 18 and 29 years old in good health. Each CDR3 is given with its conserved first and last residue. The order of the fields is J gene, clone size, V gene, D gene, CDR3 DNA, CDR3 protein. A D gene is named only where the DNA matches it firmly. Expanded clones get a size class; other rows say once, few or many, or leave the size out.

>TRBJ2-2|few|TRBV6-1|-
TGTGCCAGCACGTCTTGGACGGCGGTCACCGGGGAGCTGTTTTTT
CASTSWTAVTGELFF
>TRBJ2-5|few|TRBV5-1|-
TGCGCCAGCAGCTTGGCCGACGGGGGTCAAGGAGAGACCCAGTACTTC
CASSLADGGQGETQYF
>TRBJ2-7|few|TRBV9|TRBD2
TGTGCCAGCAGCGTAGACGGGAGGGCCTACGAGCAGTACTTC
CASSVDGRAYEQYF
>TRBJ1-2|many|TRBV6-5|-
TGTGCCAGCAGTGGGGGGGTGAGTGGCTACACCTTC
CASSGGVSGYTF
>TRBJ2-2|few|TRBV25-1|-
TGTGCCAGCAGTACCCTCCAAGTTCCAGGGGCGCTCGTCGGGGAGCTGTTTTTT
CASSTLQVPGALVGELFF
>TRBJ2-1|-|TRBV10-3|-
TGTGCCATCAGTGAGTCGGGCAGGGGATACAATGAGCAGTTCTTC
CAISESGRGYNEQFF
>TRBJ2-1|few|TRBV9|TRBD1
TGTGCCAGCAGCGCGGCAGGGGGTATTGGGCAGTTCTTC
CASSAAGGIGQFF
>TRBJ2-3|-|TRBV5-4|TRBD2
TGTGCCAGCAGCTTGTTTGCGGGAGTAGATACGCAGTATTTT
CASSLFAGVDTQYF
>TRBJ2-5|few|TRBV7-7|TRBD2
TGTGCCAGCAGCCAGAGACTAGCGGGAGAGGAGACCCAGTACTTC
CASSQRLAGEETQYF
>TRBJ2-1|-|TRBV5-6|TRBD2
TGTGCCAGCAGTCTCCGTAGCGGGGGACTTTTGGCATATGAGCAGTTCTTC
CASSLRSGGLLAYEQFF
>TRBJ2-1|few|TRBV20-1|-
TGCAGTGCTAGGTCGGAGGGGGGGGTGTATGAGCAGTTCTTC
CSARSEGGVYEQFF
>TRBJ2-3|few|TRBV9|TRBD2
TGTGCCACCCAGCGGGGGTCTCACACAGATACGCAGTATTTT
CATQRGSHTDTQYF
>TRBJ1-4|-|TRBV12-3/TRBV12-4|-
TGTGCCAGCAGCTCCTACAGCGAACTTGCAACTAATGAAAAACTGTTTTTT
CASSSYSELATNEKLFF
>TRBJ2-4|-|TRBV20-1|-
TGCAGTGCTAGAGATTGGGAACCCGGACAGTACTTC
CSARDWEPGQYF
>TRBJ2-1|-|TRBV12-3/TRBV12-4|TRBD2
TGTGCCAGCAGTTTAGCTAGCGGGAACTACAATGAGCAGTTCTTC
CASSLASGNYNEQFF
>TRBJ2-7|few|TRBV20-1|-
TGCAGTGCCTCGAGAGGGGGCTACGAGCAGTACTTC
CSASRGGYEQYF
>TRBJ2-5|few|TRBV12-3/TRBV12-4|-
TGTGCCAGCAGGATTACAGGGCAGCTGACCCAAGAGACCCAGTACTTC
CASRITGQLTQETQYF
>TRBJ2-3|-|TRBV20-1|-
TGCAGTGCTCTGTCCTTGGATACGCAGTATTTT
CSALSLDTQYF
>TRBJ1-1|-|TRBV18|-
TGTGCCAGCTCACCAGTCTCGCGCTCGGCTTTCTTT
CASSPVSRSAFF
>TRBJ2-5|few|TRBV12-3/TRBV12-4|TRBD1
TGTGCCAGCACTTCCCACCCGGGACAGGGGAAAGAGACCCAGTACTTC
CASTSHPGQGKETQYF